The 32 T cell receptor beta chains reported below all come from one sample, sequenced in a study of CD8 T cell repertoires and HIV-1 epitope variants (dated by TCRdb to about 2020). Antigens for these TCRs are unknown. Library method: the immunoSEQ multiplex PCR assay. TCRdb obtained this table from immuneACCESS and retained in-frame rearrangements with V and J assigned. These tables miss some clones; where compared with another copy, unresolved V genes account for less than half of the shortfall, and the remainder is unexplained. This sample comprises approximately 4,800 clones, about 60% of them detected only once. The top ten hold approximately 39% of the sample. Input material: cultured CD8+ T cells derived from PBMCs. Receptors originate from a male donor with HIV.

CDR3 residues: CASSLTGTGVRYSNQPQHF. The CDR3 DNA follows: TGTGCCAGCAGTTTAACCGGGACAGGGGTACGATATAGCAATCAGCCCCAGCATTTT. The gene calls are TRBV28 and TRBJ1-5; 10 nucleotides agree with TRBD1. The V segment lost 2 bases and the J segment 0 bases; nucleotides outside the gene matches: 10. In germline, CDR1 is MDHEN, CDR2 SYDVKM. The CDR3 contains 19 residues.

This clone was recorded once. V and J are TRBV12-5 and TRBJ2-1; 7 bases fit TRBD1. The V gene's germline CDR1 is LGHNT and CDR2 FRNRAP. The CDR3 extends over 13 amino acids. J gave up 3 bases and V 8 bases, and 4 bases lay outside the gene matches. This chain's CDR3 is CASMQGDYNEQFF. DNA for the CDR3: TGTGCTAGTATGCAGGGGGACTACAATGAGCAGTTCTTC. Full variable domain (missing parts from reference TRBV12-5 and TRBJ2-1): DARVTQTPRHKVTEMGQEVTMRCQPILGHNTVFWYRQTMMQGLELLAYFRNRAPLDDSGMPKDRFSAEMPDATLATLKIQPSEPRDSAVYFCASMQGDYNEQFFGPGTRLTVL.

The rearrangement joins TRBV28 to TRBJ2-1; D unclear. This CDR3 is 14 amino acids long. V shed 3 bases and J shed 0 bases, with 6 bases lying between them. CDR1 MDHEN and CDR2 SYDVKM come from the germline V gene. The CDR3, as DNA: TGTGCCAGCAGTTTTCGGAGCTCCTACAATGAGCAGTTCTTC. It yields the protein CASSFRSSYNEQFF.

This chain connects TRBV4-2 to TRBJ2-7; D remains unclear. Deletions cut 4 bases from V and 1 base from J, with 5 bases between. This CDR3 contains 12 residues. CDR1 LGHNA and CDR2 YNFKEQ come from the germline V gene. The CDR3 coding sequence is TGTGCCAGCAGCCTCGGGTCCTACGAGCAGTACTTC. Translating it yields CASSLGSYEQYF.

This chain joins TRBV2 and TRBJ2-7; D may be TRBD2 (5 bases). Deletions cut 2 bases from V and 6 bases from J, with 11 bases between. Germline-derived CDR1 and CDR2 are SNHLY and FYNNEI. CDR3 length: 13 amino acids. In nucleotides, the CDR3 is TGTGCCAGCAGTGAACCACTAGGAAGCGAGCAGTACTTC. The encoded protein is CASSEPLGSEQYF.

CDR3 DNA sequence: TGTGCCAGCAGCTTAGATAGCAATCAGCCCCAGCATTTT. Translated: CASSLDSNQPQHF. The chain joins TRBV11-2 to TRBJ1-5; no definite D call. Trimming cost V 0 bases and J 0 bases, with 0 bases left between them. This CDR3 is built from 13 residues. CDR1 and CDR2 (germline): SGHAT, FQNNGV.

This clone was seen more than once but under ten times. This chain connects TRBV7-9 to TRBJ2-7; no definite D call. This CDR3 comprises 14 residues. The germline gives CDR1 SEHNR, CDR2 FQNEAQ (reference sequence). With 0 bases removed from V and 0 bases from J, the gap between germline ends came to 6 bases. CDR3 coding DNA: TGTGCCAGCAGCTTAGCGACGGGCTCCTACGAGCAGTACTTC. Translation: CASSLATGSYEQYF.

This clone appeared a few times. This rearrangement joins TRBV18 to TRBJ1-6; D is ambiguous. V lost 3 bases and J 7 bases, leaving 7 bases between the germline ends. This CDR3 comprises 13 residues. Germline CDR1 is KGHSH and CDR2 is LQKENI. The CDR3 is CASSPRENSPLHF. In nucleotides, the CDR3 is TGTGCCAGCTCACCCCGGGAAAATTCACCCCTCCACTTT. The whole variable domain, filled in from reference TRBV18 and TRBJ1-6, reads NAGVMQNPRHLVRRRGQEARLRCSPMKGHSHVYWYRQLPEEGLKFMVYLQKENIIDESGMPKERFSAEFPKEGPSILRIQQVVRGDSAAYFCASSPRENSPLHFGNGTRLTVT.

The genes are TRBV5-6 and TRBJ2-2; a possible D gene is TRBD1 (5 bases). Trimming left V 4 bases short and J 0 bases short, with 10 bases between. Germline lookup yields CDR1 SGHDT and CDR2 YYEEEE. CDR3 length: 15 amino acids. For the CDR3, the DNA is TGTGCCAGCAGCCCAGGGTTCGCGAACACCGGGGAGCTGTTTTTT. This translates into CASSPGFANTGELFF.

The rearrangement uses TRBV19 and TRBJ1-5; TRBD1 matches at 10 bases. V shed 3 bases and J 6 bases; nucleotides not matched to a gene: 5. This CDR3 is built from 15 residues. Germline-derived CDR1 and CDR2 are LNHDA and SQIVND (reference sequence). CDR3 sequence reads: CASSIGTGVRQPQHF. The CDR3 DNA sequence: TGTGCCAGTAGTATTGGGACAGGGGTACGTCAGCCCCAGCATTTT.

This clone was counted a few times. The genes are TRBV11-2 and TRBJ2-1, with TRBD1 matching 7 bases. The ends lost 1 base at V and 7 bases at J; junction bases unmatched: 7. From germline, CDR1 is SGHAT and CDR2 FQNNGV. CDR3 length equals 15 residues. The CDR3 bases are TGTGCCAGCAGCTTAGTCAGGGGGATTTTAAATGAGCAGTTCTTC. Amino acid sequence: CASSLVRGILNEQFF.

This chain uses TRBV11-2 with TRBJ2-7; a possible D gene is TRBD2 (6 bases). Germline CDR1 SGHAT, CDR2 FQNNGV. Trimming cost V 0 bases and J 0 bases, with 15 bases left between them. The length of the CDR3 is 17 residues. The CDR3: CASSLDRVGGRSYEQYF. CDR3 coding DNA: TGTGCCAGCAGCTTAGATCGTGTGGGGGGTCGCTCCTACGAGCAGTACTTC.

In this sample, this clone turned up a few times. V is TRBV7-9 and J is TRBJ2-1; D gene unclear. The germline V and J ends were trimmed by 5 bases and 8 bases, with 10 bases remaining between them. The CDR3 consists of 12 residues. CDR1 and CDR2 from the germline V gene are SEHNR and FQNEAQ (reference sequence). The CDR3 nucleotides are TGTGCCAGCAGCCCCTCAGGATATGAGCAGTTCTTC. As protein: CASSPSGYEQFF.

This rearrangement joins TRBV20-1 to TRBJ2-1, with D hard to call. Between the trimmed V and J ends, which lost 5 bases and 6 bases, there was a span of 8 bases. Germline V lookup: CDR1 DFQATT, CDR2 SNEGSKA (reference sequence). The CDR3 length is 11 residues. For the CDR3, the DNA is TGCAGTGCTTCAACATCCAATGAGCAGTTCTTC. Translated, it gives CSASTSNEQFF.

This clone was counted a few times. This rearrangement joins TRBV6-5 to TRBJ1-1; TRBD1 agrees at 10 bases. Germline V CDR1 and CDR2: MNHEY, SVGAGI. With 2 bases clipped from V and 9 bases from J, the junction kept 9 bases outside the gene matches. There are 15 residues in the CDR3. CDR3 sequence reads: CASSYPGQGIYQAFF. For the CDR3, the DNA is TGTGCCAGCAGTTACCCGGGACAGGGGATTTACCAAGCTTTCTTT.

CDR3: CASSPEGDFYGYTF. CDR3 coding DNA: TGTGCCAGTAGCCCGGAGGGGGATTTCTATGGCTACACCTTC. This chain uses TRBV19 with TRBJ1-2; a weak D match, TRBD1 (6 bases). Trimming removed 6 bases at V and 4 bases at J, with 15 bases between. Germline values: CDR1 LNHDA, CDR2 SQIVND (reference sequence). The CDR3 has 14 amino acids.

The chain couples TRBV7-9 to TRBJ2-1; tentatively, D is TRBD1 or TRBD2 (5 bases each). CDR1 SEHNR and CDR2 FQNEAQ come from the germline V gene (reference sequence). The CDR3 spans 15 residues. V lost 1 base, J lost 0 bases, and 7 bases lay in between. Here the CDR3 reads CASSLEGSSYNEQFF. The DNA of the CDR3 is TGTGCCAGCAGCTTAGAGGGGAGCTCCTACAATGAGCAGTTCTTC. Combining the CDR3 with reference TRBV7-9 and TRBJ2-1 gives the whole variable domain DTGVSQNPRHKITKRGQNVTFRCDPISEHNRLYWYRQTLGQGPEFLTYFQNEAQLEKSRLLSDRFSAERPKGSFSTLEIQRTEQGDSAMYLCASSLEGSSYNEQFFGPGTRLTVL.

The chain uses TRBV19 and TRBJ2-1; TRBD2 is a possible D gene (6 bases). With 1 base removed from V and 5 bases from J, the gap between germline ends came to 6 bases. This CDR3 is built from 13 residues. From germline, CDR1 is LNHDA and CDR2 SQIVND (reference sequence). The CDR3 loop reads CASSIGGDNEQFF. CDR3 sequence (DNA): TGTGCCAGTAGTATAGGGGGGGACAATGAGCAGTTCTTC.

This sequence joins TRBV5-4 and TRBJ1-4; no clear D gene. V was trimmed by 5 bases and J by 3 bases, leaving 8 bases between them. The V gene's germline CDR1 is SGHNT and CDR2 YYREEE (reference sequence). The CDR3 is 13 residues long. CDR3 bases: TGTGCCAGCAGTTTGAGGTCTAATGAAAAACTGTTTTTT. It translates to CASSLRSNEKLFF.

This clone came up a few times. CDR3 amino acids: CASSLGGREGPQHF. Written as DNA, the CDR3 is TGTGCCAGCAGCTTAGGCGGCAGGGAAGGGCCCCAGCATTTT. The gene calls are TRBV7-9 and TRBJ1-5; the D gene is possibly TRBD1 (5 bases). V gave up 1 base and J gave up 9 bases, with 13 bases separating them. This CDR3 has 14 residues. The V gene's germline CDR1 is SEHNR and CDR2 FQNEAQ (reference sequence).

In its sample, this clone was seen a few times. The genes are TRBV28 and TRBJ2-7; the D gene is possibly TRBD2 (5 bases). Trimming removed 4 bases from V and 2 bases from J, with 12 bases in between. CDR3 length equals 14 residues. Germline loops: CDR1 MDHEN, CDR2 SYDVKM. CDR3 in amino acids: CASSSNGIPYEQYF. Here the CDR3 DNA reads TGTGCCAGCAGTTCAAACGGGATTCCCTACGAGCAGTACTTC.

V and J are TRBV4-3 and TRBJ1-3; TRBD1 is a possible D gene (5 bases). Germline CDR1 and CDR2: LGHNA and YSLEER. V lost 0 bases, J lost 0 bases, and 9 bases lay in between. The CDR3 runs to 16 residues. The CDR3 region is CASSQEWGDSGNTIYF. CDR3 nucleotide sequence: TGCGCCAGCAGCCAAGAATGGGGGGACTCTGGAAACACCATATATTTT.

The CDR3 spells CASSPGSYGYTF. The DNA for the CDR3 is TGTGCCAGCAGTCCGGGCTCCTATGGCTACACCTTC. V and J are TRBV25-1 and TRBJ1-2; D is unclear. Trimming took 5 bases from V and 4 from J, leaving 8 bases between them. The CDR3 is 12 amino acids. The germline V gene encodes CDR1 MGHDK and CDR2 SYGVNS.

The V call is TRBV5-6, the J call TRBJ1-2; tentative D call: TRBD1 (6 bases). Trimming removed 4 bases at V and 4 bases at J, with 23 bases between. The CDR3 runs 17 residues. The V gene's germline CDR1 is SGHDT and CDR2 YYEEEE. In nucleotides, the CDR3 is TGTGCCAGCAGCACCGGGACACCGCAGATAGAGTTCTATGGCTACACCTTC. It translates to CASSTGTPQIEFYGYTF. Using reference TRBV5-6 and TRBJ1-2 for the parts outside the CDR3, the full variable domain is DAGVTQSPTHLIKTRGQQVTLRCSPKSGHDTVSWYQQALGQGPQFIFQYYEEEERQRGNFPDRFSGHQFPNYSSELNVNALLLGDSALYLCASSTGTPQIEFYGYTFGSGTRLTVV.

Only a few counts were recorded for this clone. The rearrangement uses TRBV5-6 and TRBJ1-2, with 7 bases identical to TRBD1. The CDR3 is 14 amino acids. Germline-derived CDR1 and CDR2 are SGHDT and YYEEEE. V trimming: 2 bases; J trimming: 3 bases; junction bases outside the gene matches: 4. The DNA of the CDR3 is TGTGCCAGCAGCTTTGGTACAGGGGACTATGGCTACACCTTC. Residues: CASSFGTGDYGYTF.

The chain employs TRBV27 and TRBJ1-1; D call uncertain. Germline CDR1 is MNHEY and CDR2 is SMNVEV (reference sequence). CDR3 length: 16 residues. V gave up 5 bases and J gave up 0 bases, with 16 bases separating them. CDR3 in DNA: TGTGCCAGCAGTCTCTACGGGGAGGATCTGAACACTGAAGCTTTCTTT. Amino acids: CASSLYGEDLNTEAFF.

V gene TRBV10-3 combines with J gene TRBJ2-2; D is uncertain. The germline gives CDR1 ENHRY, CDR2 SYGVKD. V was shortened by 0 bases and J by 4 bases, with 9 bases between the two germline ends. CDR3 length: 15 amino acids. CDR3 in DNA: TGTGCCATCAGTGAGTCGCTGGCGGTCACCGGGGAGCTGTTTTTT. Translated: CAISESLAVTGELFF.

There are a few counts of this clone. DNA for the CDR3: TGCGCCAGCAGCCACTCACGGGATGAGCAGTTCTTC. It is translated as CASSHSRDEQFF. The rearrangement uses TRBV4-1 and TRBJ2-1; no reliable D call. This CDR3 has 12 amino acids. V was cut by 3 bases and J by 8 bases, with 8 bases left in between. Germline lookup yields CDR1 MGHRA and CDR2 YSYEKL.

This sequence joins TRBV19 and TRBJ2-1; 11 bases map to TRBD2. CDR3 length: 16 residues. Germline CDR1 and CDR2: LNHDA and SQIVND (reference sequence). Trimming removed 0 bases from V and 8 bases from J; junction bases left unmatched: 6. DNA of the CDR3: TGTGCCAGTAGTATAGATCTACTAGCGGGAGCAGATGAGCAGTTCTTC. This translates into CASSIDLLAGADEQFF.

Within the sample, this clone is medium-sized. V usage is TRBV6-1 and J usage is TRBJ2-2; tentatively, D is TRBD1 (5 bases). Trimming took 0 bases from V and 1 from J, leaving 6 bases between them. CDR3 size: 15 residues. Germline CDR1 is MNHNS and CDR2 is SASEGT. The CDR3, as DNA: TGTGCCAGCAGTGAAGCAGGGGAGAACACCGGGGAGCTGTTTTTT. Translated: CASSEAGENTGELFF.

In this sample, this clone is hyperexpanded. J is TRBJ2-7 and V is TRBV4-3; TRBD2 is a possible D gene (6 bases). This CDR3 is built from 19 residues. V was cut by 0 bases and J by 0 bases, with 21 bases left in between. Germline V gene sequence: CDR1 LGHNA, CDR2 YSLEER. This CDR3 is CASSQEPGAGALSSYEQYF. The CDR3 DNA follows: TGCGCCAGCAGCCAAGAGCCGGGAGCGGGCGCCCTGAGCTCCTACGAGCAGTACTTC.

The V call is TRBV27, the J call TRBJ1-1, with 7 bases that match TRBD1. Trimming removed 5 bases from V and 3 bases from J; junction bases left unmatched: 12. Per germline, CDR1 MNHEY and CDR2 SMNVEV (reference sequence). This CDR3 region has 16 residues. The CDR3 loop reads CASSPNRGKGDTEAFF. For the CDR3, the DNA is TGTGCCAGCAGTCCGAACAGGGGTAAGGGGGACACTGAAGCTTTCTTT.